This T cell receptor beta chain was recovered during a study of blood T cell repertoires in COVID-19. Across over 20 US areas, participants ranged in age from roughly 18 to 95 years. Two negative PCRs, clearance, or symptom resolution characterized the recovered Cohort 3 donors. V was clipped by 7 bases and J by 11 bases; unmatched bases: 9. CDR1 and CDR2 (germline): SNHLY, FYNNEI. The CDR3 runs to 12 residues. As handled by the study authors: Reference gene primer amplification gave nucleated cell count estimates. Sequencing was performed with immunoSEQ multiplex PCR; in TCRdb, only in-frame clones are kept and a portion is missing. D and trimming come from the DNA, and the V and J calls and clone size come from that table. Of 250,000 to 350,000 clones detected, more than 90% appear once; the ten largest clones hold 2.6%.

The source material was PBMCs or T cells enriched from blood (not recorded which). J is TRBJ1-1 and V is TRBV2; 8 bases fit TRBD1. This TCR came from a man aged 55 to 69 who had recovered from COVID-19. This CDR3 is CASIDRGIGAFF. In DNA form, the CDR3 reads TGTGCCAGCATCGACAGGGGAATCGGGGCTTTCTTT.